This entry lists 26 T cell receptor beta chains sequenced from one sample in a study of blood T cell repertoires in COVID-19. Sequencing used immunoSEQ multiplex PCR; TCRdb keeps in-frame clones, though not all of them. Of 200,000 to 250,000 clones in the sample, around 89% were seen once. The sample was peripheral blood. The receptors were sampled from a man between 65 and 85 years old with acute or convalescent COVID-19.

The V gene is TRBV2, the J gene TRBJ2-2; 13 bases line up with TRBD2. J gave up 7 bases and V 4 bases, and 12 bases lay outside the gene matches. The germline gives CDR1 SNHLY, CDR2 FYNNEI. This CDR3 is 18 amino acids long. The CDR3 spells CASSGTSGRVRIGGELFF. In DNA form, the CDR3 reads TGTGCCAGCAGTGGAACTAGCGGGAGGGTTAGGATTGGCGGGGAGCTGTTTTTT. The whole variable domain, remainder taken from reference TRBV2 and TRBJ2-2, is EPEVTQTPSHQVTQMGQEVILRCVPISNHLYFYWYRQILGQKVEFLVSFYNNEISEKSEIFDDQFSVERPDGSNFTLKIRSTKLEDSAMYFCASSGTSGRVRIGGELFFGEGSRLTVL.

This chain links TRBV6-5 with TRBJ2-1; unclear D gene. The germline V gene encodes CDR1 MNHEY and CDR2 SVGAGI. V dropped 6 bases and J dropped 5 bases, with 14 bases sitting between them. The CDR3 contains 14 residues. Here the CDR3 DNA reads TGTGCCAGCAGACGCGAGTATGAAAACAATGAGCAGTTCTTC. Its translation: CASRREYENNEQFF.

The chain joins TRBV5-1 to TRBJ1-1, with 7 bases that match TRBD1. The V gene end was trimmed by 2 bases and the J gene end by 4 bases; junction bases not matched to a gene: 11. CDR1 and CDR2 (germline): SGHRS, YFSETQ. The CDR3 runs 16 residues. This CDR3 reads CASSFGTGVLGTEAFF. CDR3 nucleotide sequence: TGCGCCAGCAGCTTTGGAACAGGGGTTCTTGGCACTGAAGCTTTCTTT.

The rearrangement uses TRBV6-5 and TRBJ1-6, with 10 bases fitting TRBD1. This CDR3 contains 14 residues. V lost 8 bases, J lost 5 bases, and 3 bases stayed unmatched. The germline CDR1 and CDR2 sequences are MNHEY and SVGAGI. The CDR3 DNA reads as TGTGCCAGCTCCGGGACAGGGGATAATTCACCCCTCCACTTT. As protein: CASSGTGDNSPLHF.

The chain couples TRBV19 to TRBJ1-1, with TRBD1 matching 11 bases. The germline CDR1 and CDR2 sequences are LNHDA and SQIVND (reference sequence). Trimming cost V 9 bases and J 0 bases; bases outside gene matches: 6. The CDR3 has 15 amino acids. CDR3 residues: CASSGTGGMNTEAFF. The CDR3 DNA reads as TGTGCCAGCTCCGGGACAGGGGGGATGAACACTGAAGCTTTCTTT.

This clone was seen a handful of times. The chain is built from TRBV5-1 and TRBJ2-7, with 8 bases matching TRBD1. There are 14 residues in the CDR3. The junction had 6 bases not matched to a gene; V was cut back by 4 bases and J by 3 bases. Germline loops: CDR1 SGHRS, CDR2 YFSETQ. CDR3 residues: CASSGGTGLYEQYF. The CDR3 nucleotides are TGCGCCAGCAGCGGAGGGACAGGACTCTACGAGCAGTACTTC.

The chain is built from TRBV6-5 and TRBJ1-5; no definite D call. CDR3 length equals 14 residues. Trimming took 6 bases from V and 5 from J, leaving 14 bases between them. The V gene's germline CDR1 is MNHEY and CDR2 SVGAGI. CDR3 in DNA: TGTGCCAGCAGCGCGGGGAGGTTCGATCAGCCCCAGCATTTT. Translation gives CASSAGRFDQPQHF.

The chain has TRBV2 and TRBJ1-2; D remains unclear. Trimming pared 4 bases from V and 0 bases from J, leaving 6 bases between. CDR3 length: 13 amino acids. Germline assignment: CDR1 SNHLY and CDR2 FYNNEI. The CDR3: CASSVQSNYGYTF. The CDR3 nucleotides are TGTGCCAGCAGTGTTCAGTCTAACTATGGCTACACCTTC. Looking up the rest from reference TRBV2 and TRBJ1-2 gives the full variable domain: EPEVTQTPSHQVTQMGQEVILRCVPISNHLYFYWYRQILGQKVEFLVSFYNNEISEKSEIFDDQFSVERPDGSNFTLKIRSTKLEDSAMYFCASSVQSNYGYTFGSGTRLTVV.

The chain joins TRBV19 to TRBJ2-1, with 7 bases fitting TRBD1. Germline-derived CDR1 and CDR2 are LNHDA and SQIVND (reference sequence). Unmatched junction bases numbered 13, after V lost 5 bases and J lost 3 bases. This CDR3 is 17 amino acids long. The CDR3 nucleotides read TGTGCCAGTAGTCCATCCTTGAGGGGGCAACTCTACAATGAGCAGTTCTTC. The encoded protein is CASSPSLRGQLYNEQFF.

This chain links TRBV7-2 with TRBJ1-1; TRBD1 is a possible D gene (6 bases). Germline V gives CDR1 SGHTA, CDR2 FQGNSA. V was trimmed by 7 bases and J by 5 bases, leaving 17 bases between them. The CDR3 totals 14 residues. CDR3 sequence (DNA): TGTGCCAGCACCATCGGCCAGGGGCGTACTGAAGCTTTCTTT. Protein: CASTIGQGRTEAFF.

This rearrangement joins TRBV5-4 to TRBJ2-3, with 8 nucleotides matching TRBD2. This CDR3 is built from 15 residues. The germline CDR1 and CDR2 sequences are SGHNT and YYREEE (reference sequence). J was trimmed by 6 bases and V by 2 bases; bases with no gene match: 8. The CDR3: CASSLPGGPGDTQYF. The CDR3 DNA sequence: TGTGCCAGCAGCTTACCGGGAGGGCCTGGGGATACGCAGTATTTT.

The V and J genes are TRBV29-1 and TRBJ2-1; 10 bases line up with TRBD2. With V trimmed by 4 bases and J by 3 bases, 6 bases remained unmatched. The CDR3 length is 15 residues. Germline assignment: CDR1 SQVTM and CDR2 ANQGSEA. The CDR3 loop is CSVGSGRALYNEQFF. CDR3 nucleotide sequence: TGCAGCGTTGGCAGCGGGAGGGCCCTCTACAATGAGCAGTTCTTC.

CDR3 amino acids: CASSRDSPPYEQYF. CDR3 bases: TGTGCCAGCAGCCGGGACAGCCCACCCTACGAGCAGTACTTC. V is TRBV21-1 and J is TRBJ2-7; TRBD1, the table's D call, was not compared with the DNA. TRBV21-1 has pseudogene status. The CDR3 sequence is 14 residues long.

The rearrangement uses TRBV14 and TRBJ1-4; a possible D gene is TRBD1 (6 bases). The V end lost 5 bases, the J end lost 8 bases, and 18 bases lay between the germline ends. The germline V gene has CDR1 SGHDN and CDR2 FVKESK. This CDR3 comprises 15 residues. CDR3 nucleotides: TGTGCCAGCAGCTCTCGGGACATCCTCGGCGAAAAACTGTTTTTT. Protein product: CASSSRDILGEKLFF.

V and J are TRBV11-2 and TRBJ2-4, with D possibly TRBD2 on 5 matching bases. The CDR3 consists of 15 residues. Germline V gene sequence: CDR1 SGHAT, CDR2 FQNNGV. Trimming shortened V by 5 bases and J by 5 bases, and 16 bases separated the two germline ends. This CDR3 reads CASSLAARAQNIQYF. In DNA, the CDR3 is TGTGCCAGCAGCCTGGCGGCGAGGGCGCAAAACATTCAGTACTTC.

In this sample, this clone turned up a few times. The chain uses TRBV7-2 and TRBJ2-2; D gene uncertain. Per germline, CDR1 SGHTA and CDR2 FQGNSA. The CDR3 totals 14 residues. Deletions cut 2 bases from V and 4 bases from J, with 8 bases between. CDR3 in DNA: TGTGCCAGCAGCTTAATGAGGTCCACCGGGGAGCTGTTTTTT. This gives the protein CASSLMRSTGELFF. Drawing the rest from reference TRBV7-2 and TRBJ2-2, the complete variable domain is GAGVSQSPSNKVTEKGKDVELRCDPISGHTALYWYRQSLGQGLEFLIYFQGNSAPDKSGLPSDRFSAERTGGSVSTLTIQRTQQEDSAVYLCASSLMRSTGELFFGEGSRLTVL.

V is TRBV5-4 and J is TRBJ2-1; 7 nucleotides align to TRBD2. V trimming: 2 bases; J trimming: 0 bases; junction bases outside the gene matches: 5. Germline V gives CDR1 SGHNT, CDR2 YYREEE (reference sequence). The CDR3 runs 16 residues. The CDR3 DNA sequence: TGTGCCAGCAGCTTTAGAGCGGGGACCTCCTACAATGAGCAGTTCTTC. Translation: CASSFRAGTSYNEQFF. Complete variable domain (other parts from reference TRBV5-4 and TRBJ2-1): ETGVTQSPTHLIKTRGQQVTLRCSSQSGHNTVSWYQQALGQGPQFIFQYYREEENGRGNFPPRFSGLQFPNYSSELNVNALELDDSALYLCASSFRAGTSYNEQFFGPGTRLTVL.

This rearrangement joins TRBV9 to TRBJ2-3, with a possible D match to TRBD1 (5 bases). V lost 2 bases and J 2 bases, leaving 12 bases between the germline ends. Germline-derived CDR1 and CDR2 are SGDLS and YYNGEE. The CDR3 is made up of 15 amino acids. DNA of the CDR3: TGTGCCAGCAGCGTCACAGGTGGGGTCACAGATACGCAGTATTTT. It translates to CASSVTGGVTDTQYF.

V usage is TRBV27 and J usage is TRBJ2-7; 14 bases agree with TRBD2. CDR3 length equals 16 residues. J lost 1 base, V lost 5 bases, and 4 bases had no gene match. Germline CDR1 MNHEY, CDR2 SMNVEV (reference sequence). CDR3 sequence: CASSLTSGRASYEQYF. CDR3 nucleotides: TGTGCCAGCAGTCTGACTAGCGGGAGGGCATCCTACGAGCAGTACTTC.

This clone is a singleton in its sample. The CDR3 loop is CASSYPGTGGNQPQHF. The CDR3 nucleotides are TGTGCCAGCAGTTACCCCGGGACAGGGGGCAATCAGCCCCAGCATTTT. The J gene is TRBJ1-5, the V gene TRBV6-6; the match to TRBD1 covers 10 bases. Trimming took 2 bases from V and 2 from J; bases not matched to a gene: 3. This CDR3 has 16 amino acids. Germline CDR1 and CDR2: MNHNY and SVGAGI (reference sequence).

The chain employs TRBV5-4 and TRBJ1-5, with D perhaps TRBD1 (6 bases). Trimming cost V 4 bases and J 4 bases, with 9 bases left between them. Germline V gene data show CDR1 as SGHNT and CDR2 as YYREEE (reference sequence). CDR3 length equals 13 residues. The CDR3 sequence: CASSIQGNQPQHF. The CDR3 nucleotides are TGTGCCAGCAGCATACAGGGAAATCAGCCCCAGCATTTT.

The sample holds one count of this clone. V usage is TRBV28 and J usage is TRBJ1-6; the D gene is possibly TRBD1 (5 bases). The CDR3 contains 15 residues. V lost 4 bases and J lost 6, with 13 bases in between. The germline CDR1 and CDR2 sequences are MDHEN and SYDVKM. CDR3 bases: TGTGCCAGCAGTTCCCCGCGGGGCCCTAATTCACCCCTCCACTTT. This encodes CASSSPRGPNSPLHF. The full variable domain, in which reference TRBV28 and TRBJ1-6 provide the parts outside the CDR3, is DVKVTQSSRYLVKRTGEKVFLECVQDMDHENMFWYRQDPGLGLRLIYFSYDVKMKEKGDIPEGYSVSREKKERFSLILESASTNQTSMYLCASSSPRGPNSPLHFGNGTRLTVT.

This rearrangement joins TRBV4-1 to TRBJ2-3; weak D call: TRBD1 (5 bases). CDR3 length: 18 residues. Per the germline V gene, CDR1 is MGHRA and CDR2 is YSYEKL. The V end was cut by 4 bases, the J end by 0 bases, with 20 bases between. The CDR3 DNA reads TGCGCCAGCAGCCGTACCCCCCCAGGGCCTGGGAGCACAGATACGCAGTATTTT. This codes for CASSRTPPGPGSTDTQYF.

The chain employs TRBV6-2 or TRBV6-3 and TRBJ2-2; TRBD2 matches 9 bases. The CDR3 consists of 17 residues. V trimming: 5 bases; J trimming: 0 bases; junction bases outside the gene matches: 7. CDR1 is MNHEY, CDR2 SVGEGT, per germline. CDR3: CASSSPTSGANTGELFF. For the CDR3, the DNA is TGTGCCAGCAGTAGCCCGACTAGCGGAGCGAACACCGGGGAGCTGTTTTTT.

This clone was observed a handful of times. The CDR3 here is CASSQQGIWAFF. The CDR3 nucleotides read TGTGCCAGTAGTCAGCAGGGGATTTGGGCTTTCTTT. The J gene is TRBJ1-1, the V gene TRBV19; tentatively, D is TRBD1 (6 bases). CDR3 size: 12 residues. Germline CDR1 reads LNHDA; CDR2 reads SQIVND (reference sequence). Trimming stripped 5 bases from V and 11 bases from J, with 15 bases between.

The sample holds a few counts of this clone. This chain connects TRBV10-3 to TRBJ2-7; 7 nucleotides agree with TRBD2. J was trimmed by 4 bases and V by 5 bases; bases with no gene match: 11. The CDR3 extends over 15 amino acids. Germline V gives CDR1 ENHRY, CDR2 SYGVKD. The CDR3 bases are TGTGCCATCAGTCGTGGCCCAGCGGGAAGGTACGAGCAGTACTTC. This gives the protein CAISRGPAGRYEQYF.